This T cell receptor beta chain was recorded in a study of blood T cell repertoires in COVID-19. For the study at large: Collection of acute and convalescent COVID-19 samples took place in the United States, Italy and Spain. Sample material is recorded as cDNA or gDNA derived from T cells, B-cell-depleted T cells, or PBMCs.

The V gene end was trimmed by 3 bases and the J gene end by 6 bases; junction bases not matched to a gene: 7. The CDR3 loop spans 15 amino acids. The germline gives CDR1 MNHNY, CDR2 SVGAGI (reference sequence). Patients from Seattle were sampled longitudinally, starting during active infection. Under the authors' procedure: It was from reference gene primer amplification that nucleated cell counts were estimated. Clones were sequenced by immunoSEQ multiplex PCR, and TCRdb holds only the in-frame ones, with some missing. V and J calls and clone size are given by that table; D and trimming were obtained from the DNA. This sample carries 65,000 to 90,000 clones, about 74% of them seen once, and the ten largest clones take approximately 2.3%.

Material for sequencing was peripheral blood. This sequence joins TRBV6-6 and TRBJ2-7; TRBD1 agrees at 11 bases. This sequence originates from a man in his sixties or seventies with COVID-19, enrolled during active disease. The CDR3 sequence: CASSYPGQGVSEQYF. The CDR3 DNA is TGTGCCAGCAGTTATCCGGGACAGGGGGTTAGCGAGCAGTACTTC.